This T cell receptor beta chain is from a study of cytomegalovirus exposure and HLA in healthy donors. Only one count was recorded for this clone. The assay was immunoSEQ multiplex PCR, and TCRdb's table has in-frame clones only and misses some. The sample holds some 70,000 clones, approximately 97% seen once. CDR3 length equals 15 residues. Between the trimmed V and J ends, which lost 0 bases and 7 bases, there was a span of 13 bases. The germline V gene encodes CDR1 SGHVS and CDR2 FQNEAQ. This chain connects TRBV7-8 to TRBJ2-1; the D gene is possibly TRBD1 (6 bases). The TCR originated in a man younger than 35 in good health and CMV-seronegative. Sample: PBMCs. CDR3 coding DNA: TGTGCCAGCAGCTTAGCGGGGGCCTATGGTAATGAGCAGTTCTTC. Its translation is CASSLAGAYGNEQFF.